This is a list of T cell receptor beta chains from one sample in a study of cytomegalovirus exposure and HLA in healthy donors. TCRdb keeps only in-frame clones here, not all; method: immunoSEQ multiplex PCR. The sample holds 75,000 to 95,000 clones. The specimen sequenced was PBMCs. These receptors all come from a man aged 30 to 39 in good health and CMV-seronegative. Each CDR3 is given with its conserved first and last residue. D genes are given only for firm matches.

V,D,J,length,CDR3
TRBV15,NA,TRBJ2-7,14,CATSIGGESYEQYF
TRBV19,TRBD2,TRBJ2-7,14,CAVARTSAAYEQYF
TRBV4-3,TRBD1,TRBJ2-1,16,CASSQDSGTAYNEQFF
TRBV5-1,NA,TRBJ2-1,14,CASSLEGVGDEQFF
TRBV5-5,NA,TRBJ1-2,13,CASSLNTDNGYTF
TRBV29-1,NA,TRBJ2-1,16,CSVGGWGRASDNEQFF
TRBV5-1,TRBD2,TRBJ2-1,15,CASSLELAGPNEQFF
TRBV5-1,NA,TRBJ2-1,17,CASSLAQGGTPYNEQFF
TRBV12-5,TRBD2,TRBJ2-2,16,CASGLSLAGVTGELFF
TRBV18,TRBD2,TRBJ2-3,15,CASSGASGGTDTQYF
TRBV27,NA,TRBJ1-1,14,CASSLYRGGTEAFF
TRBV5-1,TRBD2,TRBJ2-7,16,CASSRRGGQYSYEQYF
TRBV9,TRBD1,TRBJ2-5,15,CASSPTFGTEETQYF
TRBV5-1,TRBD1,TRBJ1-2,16,CASSLSPDRGQYGYTF
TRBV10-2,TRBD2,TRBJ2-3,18,CASSGLRLAGGPTDTQYF
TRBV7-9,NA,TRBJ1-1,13,CASRRTGNTEAFF
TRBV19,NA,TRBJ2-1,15,CASSSDFQNYNEQFF
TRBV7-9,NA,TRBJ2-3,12,CASSLSGDTQYF
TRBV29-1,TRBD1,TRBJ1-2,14,CSVDGGQGGGGYTF
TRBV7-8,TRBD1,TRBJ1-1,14,CASSPQGASTEAFF
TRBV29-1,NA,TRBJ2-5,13,CSVGSTKTETQYF
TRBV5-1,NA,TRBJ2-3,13,CASSFQVTDTQYF
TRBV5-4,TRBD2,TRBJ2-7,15,CASSSLAGGIYEQYF
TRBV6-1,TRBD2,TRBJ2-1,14,CASTPGLAINEQFF
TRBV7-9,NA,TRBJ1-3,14,CASSFGQGSHTIYF
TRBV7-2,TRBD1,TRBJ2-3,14,CASSLGQGRDTQYF
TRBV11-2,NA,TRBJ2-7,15,CASSLVGAQGYEQYF
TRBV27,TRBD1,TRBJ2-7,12,CASSLGGQLQYF
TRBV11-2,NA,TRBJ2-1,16,CASSLDPGRPGNEQFF
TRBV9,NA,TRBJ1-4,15,CASSDSSGFGEKLFF